The clone carrying this T cell receptor beta chain was detected only a few times. Its antigen is not identified. The data were taken from a study of beta chain features in type 1 diabetes. Study conclusions and caveats: The study found moderately but significantly shorter TCRB CDR3s in all four CD4+ subsets of Type 1 diabetes patients. In type 1 diabetes patients, VDJ junctions had fewer insertions; deletions at these junctions were more frequent.

TCRB transcripts that were expressed got sequenced, as all of the isolated RNA had been reverse transcribed. Assay used: immunoSEQ multiplex PCR; TCRdb lists only in-frame clones, some missing. The sample lists about half a million clones; approximately 10% were seen once. The collection from each donor was one heparinised blood draw averaging about 116 mL. The CDR3 extends over 10 amino acids. Trimming took 4 bases from V and 6 from J, leaving 7 bases between them. CDR1 and CDR2 (germline): DFQATT, SNEGSKA (reference sequence). This chain joins TRBV20-1 and TRBJ2-7; D gene uncertain. The sample taken for sequencing was naive CD4+ T cells from blood. The clonotype originates from a woman between 18 and 29 years old in good health. The DNA of the CDR3 is TGCAGTGCTACGCGAGGCGAGCAGTACTTC. Amino acid sequence: CSATRGEQYF.